The 16 T cell receptor beta chains presented below share a single source sample, sequenced in a study of T cells in Graves' hyperthyroidism and ophthalmopathy. From RNA transcripts, TCR beta CDR3 regions were amplified. TCR CDR3 regions were first amplified by RT-PCR with HTBI primers. MiXCR was run by TCRdb on the multiplex PCR reads, yielding one entry per CDR3 protein. The profile covers around 450,000 distinct CDR3 sequences, with roughly 15% appearing a single time and approximately 5.8% taken by the ten largest. The source material was blood. The receptors were gathered from a woman aged 18-29 years with Graves' hyperthyroidism.

Only a few counts were recorded for this clonotype. The V call is TRBV7-8, the J call TRBJ1-3; D unclear. The CDR3 is 16 amino acids. Germline CDR1 is SGHVS and CDR2 is FQNEAQ. Trimming cost V 4 bases and J 4 bases, with 17 bases left between them. Here the CDR3 DNA reads TGTGCCAGCAGCTCCAACAGCGGGCTGGCCGGAAACACCATATATTTT. This encodes CASSSNSGLAGNTIYF.

The chain recombines TRBV2 with TRBJ1-2; maybe TRBD1 (5 bases). The CDR3 sequence is 16 residues long. Germline CDR1 reads SNHLY; CDR2 reads FYNNEI. Between the trimmed V and J ends, which lost 6 bases and 5 bases, there was a span of 22 bases. Written as DNA, the CDR3 is TGTGCCAGCAGCGACCCCCGGGTCGGGGCCGAGTATGGCTACACCTTC. It is translated as CASSDPRVGAEYGYTF.

This clonotype was counted many times. The chain is built from TRBV6-2 or TRBV6-3 and TRBJ1-6, with a tentative D call TRBD1 (6 bases). CDR3 length: 15 residues. V shed 7 bases and J shed 5 bases, with 15 bases lying between them. Germline V gene sequence: CDR1 MNHEY, CDR2 SVGEGT. This chain's CDR3 is CASTTDRIHNSPLHF. The CDR3, as DNA: TGTGCCAGCACTACGGACAGAATCCATAATTCACCCCTCCACTTT.

This clonotype was seen many times. CDR3 protein: CASSYTQGGNSPLHF. The DNA of the CDR3 is TGTGCCAGCAGTTACACACAGGGGGGGAATTCACCCCTCCACTTT. The chain combines TRBV6-2 or TRBV6-3 with TRBJ1-6; the match to TRBD1 covers 8 bases. Germline assignment: CDR1 MNHEY and CDR2 SVGEGT. CDR3 length: 15 residues. Germline trimming cut 2 bases from V and 7 bases from J; bases unmatched to any gene: 4.

This clonotype was picked up many times. The chain recombines TRBV6-1 with TRBJ1-6; D uncertain. Trimming removed 5 bases at V and 5 bases at J, with 19 bases between. Germline loops: CDR1 MNHNS, CDR2 SASEGT. CDR3 size: 17 residues. The CDR3 is CASSHPVIEADNSPLHF. The DNA for the CDR3 is TGTGCCAGCAGTCACCCAGTTATTGAGGCTGATAATTCACCCCTCCACTTT.

This clonotype has a count of ten or more. CDR3 sequence reads: CASSFDLGFQASSYNEQFF. As DNA, the CDR3 is TGTGCCAGCAGCTTTGATCTTGGTTTCCAGGCTAGCTCCTACAATGAGCAGTTCTTC. The genes are TRBV13 and TRBJ2-1; D remains ambiguous. The V end was cut by 3 bases, the J end by 0 bases, with 21 bases between. Germline V gene sequence: CDR1 PRHDT, CDR2 FYEKMQ (reference sequence). This CDR3 contains 19 residues.

The J gene is TRBJ1-1, the V gene TRBV3-1; D unclear. This CDR3 is built from 14 residues. Germline-derived CDR1 and CDR2 are LGHDT and YNNKEL (reference sequence). The V gene lost 0 bases and the J gene lost 4 bases, with 9 bases spanning the gap. CDR3 in amino acids: CASSQEVGVTEAFF. The DNA for the CDR3 is TGTGCCAGCAGCCAAGAGGTCGGGGTCACTGAAGCTTTCTTT. The full variable domain, rest sourced from reference TRBV3-1 and TRBJ1-1, is DTAVSQTPKYLVTQMGNDKSIKCEQNLGHDTMYWYKQDSKKFLKIMFSYNNKELIINETVPNRFSPKSPDKAHLNLHINSLELGDSAVYFCASSQEVGVTEAFFGQGTRLTVV.

This clonotype has ten or more counts. The chain's CDR3 is CASSLDSGIPLAEQYF. DNA for the CDR3: TGTGCCAGCAGCTTAGATAGCGGTATACCTCTCGCCGAGCAGTACTTC. The V call is TRBV7-9, the J call TRBJ2-7; perhaps TRBD2 as D (6 bases). CDR1 is SEHNR and CDR2 is FQNEAQ in the germline V gene (reference sequence). Trimming removed 1 base at V and 6 bases at J, with 19 bases between. The CDR3 runs 16 residues.

This clonotype came up a few times. The rearrangement uses TRBV27 and TRBJ2-7, with D tentatively TRBD2 (5 bases). This CDR3 is 14 amino acids long. Germline V gives CDR1 MNHEY, CDR2 SMNVEV (reference sequence). V was pared by 7 bases and J by 4 bases, with 17 bases between. The CDR3 nucleotides read TGTGCCAGCAAACTAGAGGCGGCGGGTTACGAGCAGTACTTC. It is translated as CASKLEAAGYEQYF.

The V and J genes are TRBV6-1 and TRBJ2-1, with TRBD1 matching 10 bases. CDR1 and CDR2 (germline): MNHNS, SASEGT. This CDR3 has 14 residues. V lost 5 bases, J lost 10 bases, and 8 bases stayed unmatched. The CDR3 DNA is TGTGCCAGCAGTTCCGGGACAGGGGTAAACGAGCAGTTCTTC. This sequence encodes CASSSGTGVNEQFF.

This clonotype was counted only a few times. The chain uses TRBV20-1 and TRBJ2-4; D may be TRBD1 (5 bases). CDR1 and CDR2 (germline): DFQATT, SNEGSKA (reference sequence). The V end lost 5 bases, the J end lost 4 bases, and 15 bases lay between the germline ends. The CDR3 is made up of 14 amino acids. The CDR3 region is CSAGASWTKNIQYF. The CDR3 DNA sequence: TGCAGTGCTGGGGCGTCGTGGACGAAAAACATTCAGTACTTC.

A note on this clonotype: The junction does not match germline at one end; this may be a read error. This rearrangement joins TRBV6-1 to TRBJ2-7, with 8 bases matching TRBD1. The CDR3 is 16 amino acids. Germline V gene lookup returns CDR1 MNHNS and CDR2 SASEGT. The CDR3 sequence is CASRPHRGYGDYGQYF. CDR3 coding DNA: TGTGCCAGCAGGCCCCACAGGGGGTACGGGGATTACGGGCAGTACTTC.

This clonotype came up many times. The chain recombines TRBV27 with TRBJ1-4; no clear D. The CDR3 extends over 16 amino acids. Looked up from germline, CDR1 is MNHEY and CDR2 is SMNVEV (reference sequence). The V and J ends lost 0 bases and 8 bases respectively, with 16 bases between them. CDR3 sequence (DNA): TGTGCCAGCAGTTTATCTTTGAGCGGTCCATCGGAAAAACTGTTTTTT. Its translation: CASSLSLSGPSEKLFF.

This clonotype came up many times. The chain joins TRBV12-3 or TRBV12-4 to TRBJ2-7, with TRBD2 matching over 8 bases. The CDR3 consists of 14 residues. The V gene end was trimmed by 2 bases and the J gene end by 0 bases; junction bases not matched to a gene: 0. As DNA, the CDR3 is TGTGCCAGCAGTTTACGGGAGGGCTCCTACGAGCAGTACTTC. Translation gives CASSLREGSYEQYF.

This clonotype has more than one count but fewer than ten. The genes are TRBV6-4 and TRBJ2-1; weak D call: TRBD2 (6 bases). With 4 bases removed from V and 7 bases from J, the gap between germline ends came to 14 bases. The CDR3 runs to 14 residues. Per germline, CDR1 MRHNA and CDR2 SNTAGT. The CDR3 loop is CASSGTMGGNEQFF. CDR3 DNA sequence: TGTGCCAGCAGTGGTACAATGGGAGGAAATGAGCAGTTCTTC.

This clonotype has a count of ten or more. The chain has TRBV7-3 and TRBJ2-3; no firm D call. The CDR3 covers 14 residues. Germline values: CDR1 SGHTA, CDR2 FQGTGA. V dropped 2 bases and J dropped 3 bases, with 9 bases sitting between them. The chain's CDR3 is CASSLGLQTDTQYF. Written as DNA, the CDR3 is TGTGCCAGCAGCTTAGGATTGCAAACAGATACGCAGTATTTT. Together with reference TRBV7-3 and TRBJ2-3, the CDR3 gives the full variable domain: GAGVSQTPSNKVTEKGKYVELRCDPISGHTALYWYRQSLGQGPEFLIYFQGTGAADDSGLPNDRFFAVRPEGSVSTLKIQRTERGDSAVYLCASSLGLQTDTQYFGPGTRLTVL.